This T cell receptor (beta chain) was obtained from a study of identical twins. The germline CDR1 and CDR2 sequences are SQVTM and ANQGSEA. The CDR3 consists of 13 residues. V dropped 7 bases and J dropped 2 bases, with 14 bases sitting between them. TCRdb passed the 5' RACE reads through MiXCR, listing each CDR3 protein once. The sample lists fewer than 900,000 distinct CDR3 sequences; 21% were seen once. Separately, the same data were catalogued under a study of T cells expressing NK-cell markers.

The chain carries TRBV29-1 and TRBJ2-5; TRBD1 is a possible D gene (5 bases). The source material was PBMCs. This receptor was obtained from a woman younger than 30 in good health. The CDR3 nucleotides are TGCAGCGGAGCAGGGTCCATGCAAGAGACCCAGTACTTC. As protein: CSGAGSMQETQYF.